The 3 T cell receptor beta chains below come from one sample, sequenced in a study of blood T cell repertoires in COVID-19. Sequenced by immunoSEQ multiplex PCR; TCRdb stores in-frame clones only, minus some. The table records just under 65,000 clones, around 80% of them present only once. The sequencing input was peripheral blood. The receptor source for this set is a human donor in a cohort sampled during active COVID-19.

This clone was detected a few times. The chain combines TRBV19 with TRBJ2-7; D may be TRBD2 (5 bases). CDR3 length equals 13 residues. V was cut by 4 bases and J by 3 bases, with 10 bases left in between. In germline, CDR1 is LNHDA, CDR2 SQIVND (reference sequence). The CDR3 bases are TGTGCCAGTAGTACCCTAGGACTCTACGAGCAGTACTTC. This translates into CASSTLGLYEQYF.

This chain connects TRBV28 to TRBJ2-3; no clear D gene. Trimming cost V 2 bases and J 4 bases, with 7 bases left between them. Germline V gene lookup returns CDR1 MDHEN and CDR2 SYDVKM. The CDR3 extends over 13 amino acids. The CDR3 coding sequence is TGTGCCAGCAGTTTAGGTAGCCCAGATACGCAGTATTTT. Residues: CASSLGSPDTQYF.

The rearrangement uses TRBV5-8 and TRBJ1-4; possibly TRBD1 for D (5 bases). V was cut by 4 bases and J by 4 bases, with 11 bases left in between. The CDR3 length is 14 residues. Germline V gives CDR1 SGHTS, CDR2 YDEGEE. This CDR3 is CASSRGLGNEKLFF. CDR3 DNA sequence: TGTGCCAGCAGCCGGGGACTTGGTAATGAAAAACTGTTTTTT.